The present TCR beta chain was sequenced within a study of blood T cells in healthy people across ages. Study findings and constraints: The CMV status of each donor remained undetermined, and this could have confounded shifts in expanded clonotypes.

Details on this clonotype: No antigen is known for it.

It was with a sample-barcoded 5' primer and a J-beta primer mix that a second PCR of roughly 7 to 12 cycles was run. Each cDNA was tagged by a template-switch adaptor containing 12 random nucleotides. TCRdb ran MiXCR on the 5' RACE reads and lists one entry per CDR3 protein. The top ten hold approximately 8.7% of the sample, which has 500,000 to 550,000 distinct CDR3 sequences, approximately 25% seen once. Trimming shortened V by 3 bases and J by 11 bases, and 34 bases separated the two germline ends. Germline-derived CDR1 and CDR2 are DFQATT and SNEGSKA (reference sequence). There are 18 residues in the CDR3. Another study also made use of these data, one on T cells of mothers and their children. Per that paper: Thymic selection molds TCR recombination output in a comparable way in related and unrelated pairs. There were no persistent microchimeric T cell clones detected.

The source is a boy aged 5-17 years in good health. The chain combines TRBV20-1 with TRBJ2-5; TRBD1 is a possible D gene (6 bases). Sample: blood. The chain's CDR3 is CSARRGGDTKISSYEQYF. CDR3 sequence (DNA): TGCAGTGCTAGGAGAGGGGGAGACACTAAAATTAGCTCCTACGAACAGTACTTC.